This T cell receptor beta chain was identified in a study of CD4+ T cells in melanoma (dated 2022 in TCRdb). At the level of the whole study: The study investigated neoantigen-specific CD4+ T cells in human melanoma.

Donors were patients with melanoma. Paper-wide results and their limitations: Neoantigen-specific CD4+ T cells were reported to be correlated with the function of CD8+ T cells, macrophages and B cells. Neoantigen-specific CD4+ T cells in melanoma were reported to have a range of differentiation states.

V trim: 3 bases; J trim: 7 bases; unmatched bases: 3. The CDR3 measures 14 amino acids from cysteine to phenylalanine. Only CDR3 DNA is held: 42 bases, read in frame from base 1. CDR1 and CDR2 (LNHDA, SQIVND) derive from the germline V gene (reference sequence). Note on this clone: There is no known antigen for this receptor. Per-base qualities were not stored, and no clone one base away is much larger.

Libraries were prepared through the immunoSEQ multiplex PCR assay. TCRdb took this table from immuneACCESS and kept in-frame rearrangements with V and J called. Such tables lack part of the clones; where checked against another copy, unresolved V genes explain under half of the gap, and the rest is unexplained. Recorded for this sample are over 100,000 clones; approximately 90% of them occurred a single time. The leading ten clones occupy about 3.3% of the sample. This receptor was identified in a human donor with melanoma. Recombination joined TRBV19 with TRBJ1-6; 7 middle bases align to TRBD1. The source material was peripheral blood. The DNA reads TGTGCCAGTAGTATCCAGGGGGTCAATTCACCCCTCCACTTT. The translation is CASSIQGVNSPLHF.